Listed here are 27 T cell receptor beta chains from one sample, sequenced in a study of CD8 T cells in Susac syndrome. Roughly 0.45 to 1 ug RNA was reverse transcribed with random hexamers. Using its own MiXCR run on the immunoSEQ multiplex PCR reads, TCRdb lists one record per CDR3 protein. The table lists around 80,000 distinct CDR3 sequences, approximately 93% of them singletons. The sequencing input was CD8+ T cells from PBMCs. These receptors were obtained from a human donor with Susac syndrome.

The genes are TRBV30 and TRBJ1-1; D remains unclear. CDR1 and CDR2 from the germline V gene are GTSNPN and SVGIG (reference sequence). The CDR3 totals 12 residues. Between the trimmed V and J ends, which lost 0 bases and 9 bases, there was a span of 11 bases. CDR3 loop: CAWSVHFAKAFF. For the CDR3, the DNA is TGTGCCTGGAGTGTACACTTTGCGAAAGCTTTCTTT.

The chain links TRBV20-1 to TRBJ2-1; D is perhaps TRBD2 (6 bases). The germline V and J ends were trimmed by 5 bases and 7 bases, with 24 bases remaining between them. CDR1 and CDR2 (germline): DFQATT, SNEGSKA (reference sequence). The CDR3 is 16 residues long. CDR3 amino acids: CSAHPRPGTALNEQFF. The CDR3 nucleotides are TGCAGTGCTCATCCCCGTCCCGGGACTGCTCTAAATGAGCAGTTCTTC.

The chain recombines TRBV25-1 with TRBJ1-1, with D perhaps matching TRBD1 (6 bases). Germline V gene sequence: CDR1 MGHDK, CDR2 SYGVNS. There are 13 residues in the CDR3. The V gene lost 6 bases and the J gene lost 3 bases, with 11 bases spanning the gap. The CDR3 nucleotides are TGTGCCAGCAGAAGAGGGGGATACACTGAAGCTTTCTTT. Amino acids: CASRRGGYTEAFF.

The chain has TRBV15 and TRBJ2-1, with D tentatively TRBD2 (6 bases). This CDR3 region has 17 residues. Trimming left V 1 base short and J 4 bases short, with 17 bases between. Germline lookup yields CDR1 LNHNV and CDR2 YYDKDF (reference sequence). The CDR3: CATSRGSGRGDYNEQFF. CDR3 DNA sequence: TGTGCCACCAGCAGAGGATCCGGGCGGGGAGATTACAATGAGCAGTTCTTC.

The chain has TRBV7-9 and TRBJ2-1; D could derive from TRBD1 or TRBD2 (6 bases each). V was shortened by 5 bases and J by 5 bases, with 16 bases between the two germline ends. The CDR3 covers 15 residues. Germline values: CDR1 SEHNR, CDR2 FQNEAQ (reference sequence). The CDR3 loop is CASSPLGGLNNEQFF. CDR3 coding DNA: TGTGCCAGCAGCCCCCTGGGGGGCTTGAACAATGAGCAGTTCTTC.

V gene TRBV5-1 combines with J gene TRBJ2-7; possibly TRBD1 for D (5 bases). Germline V gives CDR1 SGHRS, CDR2 YFSETQ. The CDR3 contains 13 residues. V lost 3 bases, J lost 6 bases, and 13 bases lay in between. The CDR3 spells CASSYLDSREQYF. CDR3 sequence (DNA): TGCGCCAGCAGCTACCTCGACAGTCGCGAGCAGTACTTC. The full variable domain, its missing parts supplied by reference TRBV5-1 and TRBJ2-7, is KAGVTQTPRYLIKTRGQQVTLSCSPISGHRSVSWYQQTPGQGLQFLFEYFSETQRNKGNFPGRFSGRQFSNSRSEMNVSTLELGDSALYLCASSYLDSREQYFGPGTRLTVT.

This clonotype occurred once. The CDR3 DNA reads TGCAGTTTACAGGGAGGGAATGAGCAGTTCTTC. It is translated as CSLQGGNEQFF. V is TRBV20-1 and J is TRBJ2-1, with D possibly being TRBD2 (7 bases). The germline gives CDR1 DFQATT, CDR2 SNEGSKA (reference sequence). This CDR3 has 11 amino acids. The ends were cut back, 8 bases at V and 7 bases at J, with 12 bases in the middle.

The rearrangement joins TRBV11-3 to TRBJ2-2; TRBD2 is a possible D gene (7 bases). V dropped 5 bases and J dropped 4 bases, with 14 bases sitting between them. The CDR3 has 15 amino acids. Germline CDR1 and CDR2: SGHNT and YENEEA. In DNA, the CDR3 is TGTGCCAGCAGCCCGTCGGGGGGCGGCACCGGGGAGCTGTTTTTT. The encoded protein is CASSPSGGGTGELFF.

V and J are TRBV30 and TRBJ1-2; D may be TRBD1 (6 bases). Per the germline V gene, CDR1 is GTSNPN and CDR2 is SVGIG (reference sequence). The CDR3 has 12 residues. V was pared by 3 bases and J by 4 bases, with 9 bases between. This CDR3 is CAWRDRFYGYTF. CDR3 nucleotides: TGTGCCTGGAGGGACAGATTCTATGGCTACACCTTC.

The rearrangement uses TRBV20-1 and TRBJ1-4, with unresolved D. The ends were cut back, 6 bases at V and 0 bases at J, with 17 bases in the middle. Germline V gene data show CDR1 as DFQATT and CDR2 as SNEGSKA (reference sequence). The CDR3 extends over 16 amino acids. CDR3 DNA sequence: TGCAGTGCCCACACTAAGACCCCTGCAACTAATGAAAAACTGTTTTTT. The encoded protein is CSAHTKTPATNEKLFF.

This chain links TRBV20-1 with TRBJ1-5, with 8 bases that match TRBD1. The CDR3 extends over 11 amino acids. With V trimmed by 4 bases and J by 7 bases, 0 bases remained unmatched. Germline assignment: CDR1 DFQATT and CDR2 SNEGSKA (reference sequence). In nucleotides, the CDR3 is TGCAGTGCTAACAGGGGGCAGCCCCAGCATTTT. Protein sequence: CSANRGQPQHF.

This chain links TRBV12-3 or TRBV12-4 with TRBJ1-5, with TRBD1 identical over 7 bases. The CDR3 loop spans 16 amino acids. With 6 bases clipped from V and 1 base from J, the junction kept 9 bases outside the gene matches. The CDR3 DNA reads as TGTGCCAGCAGACCGAGCCAGGGGGGAAGCAATCAGCCCCAGCATTTT. This encodes CASRPSQGGSNQPQHF.

This chain uses TRBV27 with TRBJ1-5; TRBD1 matches 8 bases. V was pared by 6 bases and J by 4 bases, with 8 bases of the junction left unmatched. Germline V gene sequence: CDR1 MNHEY, CDR2 SMNVEV (reference sequence). This CDR3 is built from 15 residues. This CDR3 reads CASSPGQGGNQPQHF. In DNA, the CDR3 is TGTGCCAGCAGCCCAGGACAGGGAGGAAATCAGCCCCAGCATTTT.

The CDR3 spells CASSETSGGGPGEQFF. CDR3 DNA: TGTGCCAGCAGCGAGACTAGCGGGGGCGGCCCTGGTGAGCAGTTCTTC. The genes are TRBV9 and TRBJ2-1, with 12 bases lining up with TRBD2. V lost 3 bases to trimming and J lost 9 bases; unmatched junction nucleotides: 10. CDR3 length equals 16 residues. CDR1 is SGDLS and CDR2 is YYNGEE in the germline V gene.

The chain joins TRBV28 to TRBJ2-1; a possible D gene is TRBD1 (6 bases). Trimming cost V 6 bases and J 3 bases, with 15 bases left between them. From germline, CDR1 is MDHEN and CDR2 SYDVKM. This CDR3 has 15 residues. CDR3 sequence reads: CASSGLDSFYNEQFF. CDR3 DNA: TGTGCCAGCAGCGGGCTGGACAGTTTCTACAATGAGCAGTTCTTC.

V and J are TRBV29-1 and TRBJ2-7; the match to TRBD1 covers 8 bases. After removal of 2 bases from V and 4 bases from J, the junction contained 10 bases not matched to a gene. This CDR3 spans 15 amino acids. Germline lookup yields CDR1 SQVTM and CDR2 ANQGSEA. CDR3 DNA: TGCAGCGTTGAATTAGCCCAGGACAGGGAATACGAGCAGTACTTC. This translates into CSVELAQDREYEQYF.

V gene TRBV11-2 combines with J gene TRBJ1-5; D remains unclear. The CDR3 is 19 amino acids. The germline V gene has CDR1 SGHAT and CDR2 FQNNGV. Trimming stripped 2 bases from V and 6 bases from J, with 26 bases between. DNA for the CDR3: TGTGCCAGCAGCTTATCCCGATCGCGAAGGGCAGATGCGGGTCAGCCCCAGCATTTT. Translation: CASSLSRSRRADAGQPQHF.

The V call is TRBV23-1, the J call TRBJ2-2, with a tentative D call TRBD2 (6 bases). TRBV23-1 is given ORF status, its function remaining uncertain. The CDR3 is 16 residues long. Trimming cost V 7 bases and J 4 bases, with 19 bases left between them. The CDR3 reads CASIRRGMGVTGELFF. CDR3 DNA sequence: TGCGCCAGCATCCGGAGGGGAATGGGCGTCACCGGGGAGCTGTTTTTT.

The CDR3 nucleotides are TGTGCCAGCAGTAAACGGGCAGGGGATCGCGATGAGCAGTTCTTC. It translates to CASSKRAGDRDEQFF. This chain connects TRBV6-1 to TRBJ2-1; tentatively, D is TRBD1 (6 bases). Trimming pared 5 bases from V and 8 bases from J, leaving 19 bases between. From germline, CDR1 is MNHNS and CDR2 SASEGT. CDR3 length: 15 residues.

The rearrangement links TRBV4-1 to TRBJ2-5, with D possibly matching TRBD2 (6 bases). CDR1 and CDR2 from the germline V gene are MGHRA and YSYEKL. V lost 4 bases to trimming and J lost 5 bases, with 11 bases between them. The CDR3 loop spans 13 amino acids. The DNA of the CDR3 is TGCGCCAGCAGCCGTGGGGCGGGGGAGACCCAGTACTTC. Translation gives CASSRGAGETQYF.

The chain employs TRBV13 and TRBJ2-5, with D uncertain. Germline values: CDR1 PRHDT, CDR2 FYEKMQ (reference sequence). The V and J ends lost 1 base and 1 base respectively, with 7 bases between them. This CDR3 comprises 14 residues. Written as DNA, the CDR3 is TGTGCCAGCAGCTTAGTCGGATTCCAAGAGACCCAGTACTTC. Translating it yields CASSLVGFQETQYF.

The chain joins TRBV7-9 to TRBJ2-5, with D perhaps TRBD2 (5 bases). CDR3 size: 16 residues. V was trimmed by 4 bases and J by 1 base, leaving 16 bases between them. Germline loops: CDR1 SEHNR, CDR2 FQNEAQ (reference sequence). The CDR3 reads CASSSDLRVPQETQYF. The CDR3 nucleotides read TGTGCCAGCAGCTCAGACCTGAGGGTCCCCCAAGAGACCCAGTACTTC.

The chain carries TRBV5-5 and TRBJ2-2, with D possibly TRBD2 on 5 matching bases. The CDR3 covers 16 residues. V lost 1 base to trimming and J lost 0 bases, with 10 bases between them. The germline CDR1 and CDR2 sequences are SGHKS and YYEKEE (reference sequence). The CDR3 region has the DNA TGTGCCAGCAGCTTGCCGGCGGACTCGAACACCGGGGAGCTGTTTTTT. Translated, it gives CASSLPADSNTGELFF.

The rearrangement uses TRBV7-9 and TRBJ1-2; D not resolved. CDR1 and CDR2 (germline): SEHNR, FQNEAQ (reference sequence). The CDR3 sequence is 12 residues long. The ends were cut back, 6 bases at V and 3 bases at J, with 8 bases in the middle. Written as DNA, the CDR3 is TGTGCCAGCAGTTCTGACGACTATGGCTACACCTTC. Its translation is CASSSDDYGYTF.

This chain links TRBV12-3 or TRBV12-4 with TRBJ1-1; a weak D match, TRBD1 (5 bases). The length of the CDR3 is 14 residues. The V and J ends lost 7 bases and 3 bases respectively, with 15 bases between them. CDR3 DNA: TGTGCCAGCACTAGACAGACTTTTGACACTGAAGCTTTCTTT. It encodes CASTRQTFDTEAFF.

This clonotype has a single count. The chain has TRBV20-1 and TRBJ2-7, with D perhaps assigned TRBD1 or TRBD2 (6 bases each). Germline assignment: CDR1 DFQATT and CDR2 SNEGSKA (reference sequence). Trimming removed 5 bases at V and 3 bases at J, with 20 bases between. The CDR3 is 15 residues long. In DNA, the CDR3 is TGCAGTGCTCCCGAAAGGGGGGCCTCGCGCTACGAGCAGTACTTC. It specifies CSAPERGASRYEQYF.

The chain employs TRBV12-3 or TRBV12-4 and TRBJ2-1, with D perhaps matching TRBD1 (6 bases). The CDR3 is 14 amino acids. Between the trimmed V and J ends, which lost 5 bases and 3 bases, there was a span of 11 bases. CDR3 protein: CASSNPTGYNEQFF. DNA of the CDR3: TGTGCCAGCAGTAACCCGACAGGCTACAATGAGCAGTTCTTC.